Each of the 9 T cell receptor beta chains below was sequenced from the same sample in a study of blood T cell repertoires in COVID-19 (dated by TCRdb to about 2020). Libraries came from the immunoSEQ multiplex PCR assay. The source is immuneACCESS, and TCRdb retained only in-frame sequences with V and J called. Part of the clones is not carried over; for the studies checked, unresolved V genes explain less than half of this, and the remainder is unexplained. The sample table lists roughly 200,000 clones, roughly 86% of them with a count of one. The ten largest clones capture approximately 10% of the sample. The sample was peripheral blood. The receptors shown here come from a woman aged 45-65 years with COVID-19, enrolled during active disease.

The chain is built from TRBV5-4 and TRBJ2-7; maybe TRBD2 (6 bases). Trimming took 0 bases from V and 9 from J, leaving 19 bases between them. CDR1 and CDR2 (germline): SGHNT, YYREEE (reference sequence). CDR3 length equals 15 residues. The CDR3 DNA reads TGTGCCAGCAGCTTGGAGGGAGGCTTAAGTAAAGGGCAGTACTTC. Its protein is CASSLEGGLSKGQYF.

In its sample, this clone was seen a few times. This chain uses TRBV5-6 with TRBJ1-2; TRBD1 is a possible D gene (5 bases). This CDR3 comprises 13 residues. CDR1 and CDR2 (germline): SGHDT, YYEEEE. V was cut by 0 bases and J by 5 bases, with 8 bases left in between. CDR3 loop: CASSLGQPYGYTF. For the CDR3, the DNA is TGTGCCAGCAGCTTGGGACAGCCATATGGCTACACCTTC.

The rearrangement joins TRBV5-4 to TRBJ1-2; a possible D gene is TRBD1 (5 bases). Trimming stripped 7 bases from V and 5 bases from J, with 18 bases between. This CDR3 has 14 amino acids. Germline CDR1 and CDR2: SGHNT and YYREEE (reference sequence). The CDR3 loop is CASRSKGRGYGYTF. CDR3 nucleotides: TGTGCCAGCCGATCAAAGGGGCGGGGATATGGCTACACCTTC.

The chain recombines TRBV6-2 or TRBV6-3 with TRBJ2-3; tentative D call: TRBD2 (7 bases). Trimming took 6 bases from V and 4 from J, leaving 17 bases between them. Looked up from germline, CDR1 is MNHEY and CDR2 is SVGEGT. The CDR3 spans 15 residues. The CDR3 loop reads CASSRTRGVSDTQYF. In DNA, the CDR3 is TGTGCCAGCAGCCGGACTAGGGGGGTCTCAGATACGCAGTATTTT.

This chain links TRBV30 with TRBJ1-1; tentative D call: TRBD1 (5 bases). CDR1 GTSNPN and CDR2 SVGIG come from the germline V gene (reference sequence). With 3 bases removed from V and 0 bases from J, the gap between germline ends came to 14 bases. The CDR3 has 15 residues. This CDR3 is CAWSPLGLMNTEAFF. The CDR3 DNA sequence: TGTGCCTGGAGCCCACTGGGACTTATGAACACTGAAGCTTTCTTT.

V is TRBV6-5 and J is TRBJ2-3; D might be TRBD2 (5 bases). CDR3 length equals 14 residues. Looked up from germline, CDR1 is MNHEY and CDR2 is SVGAGI. Trimming took off 5 bases at V and 3 bases at J, with 12 bases between the two ends. The CDR3 coding sequence is TGTGCCAGCAGTCTCGGACTGGGAACAGATACGCAGTATTTT. Translation: CASSLGLGTDTQYF.

This rearrangement joins TRBV19 to TRBJ1-2; 10 bases fit TRBD1. V shed 1 base, J shed 8 bases, and the junction held 10 bases outside the gene matches. Germline lookup yields CDR1 LNHDA and CDR2 SQIVND (reference sequence). The CDR3 covers 16 residues. DNA for the CDR3: TGTGCCAGTAGTATAGCACCGGGACAGGGGACCGGAGGCTACACCTTC. Amino acid sequence: CASSIAPGQGTGGYTF.

This chain links TRBV9 with TRBJ2-3; maybe TRBD1 (6 bases). Germline CDR1 reads SGDLS; CDR2 reads YYNGEE. The V end lost 1 base, the J end lost 3 bases, and 15 bases lay between the germline ends. This CDR3 is built from 16 residues. The CDR3 DNA reads TGTGCCAGCAGCGTAAAGGGTCAGGGGATAACAGATACGCAGTATTTT. Protein sequence: CASSVKGQGITDTQYF.

V is TRBV18 and J is TRBJ1-1; no reliable D call. This CDR3 contains 21 residues. The germline gives CDR1 KGHSH, CDR2 LQKENI. Trimming shortened V by 2 bases and J by 5 bases, and 33 bases separated the two germline ends. Here the CDR3 DNA reads TGTGCCAGCTCACCAAGACGATCCTTCGGCGAGGTCCACAAAGGTAGTACTGAAGCTTTCTTT. This codes for CASSPRRSFGEVHKGSTEAFF. Filled out from reference TRBV18 and TRBJ1-1, the complete variable domain reads NAGVMQNPRHLVRRRGQEARLRCSPMKGHSHVYWYRQLPEEGLKFMVYLQKENIIDESGMPKERFSAEFPKEGPSILRIQQVVRGDSAAYFCASSPRRSFGEVHKGSTEAFFGQGTRLTVV.